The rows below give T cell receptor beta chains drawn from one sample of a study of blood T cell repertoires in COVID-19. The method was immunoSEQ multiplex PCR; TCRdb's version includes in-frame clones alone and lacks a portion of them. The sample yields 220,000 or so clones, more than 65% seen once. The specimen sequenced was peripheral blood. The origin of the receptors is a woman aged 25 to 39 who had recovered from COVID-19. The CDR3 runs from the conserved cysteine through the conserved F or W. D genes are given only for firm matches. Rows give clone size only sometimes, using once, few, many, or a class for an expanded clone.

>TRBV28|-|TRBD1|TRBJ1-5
CASTSGQGGQPQHF
TGTGCCAGCACCTCGGGACAGGGTGGGCAGCCCCAGCATTTT
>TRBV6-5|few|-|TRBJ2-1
CASRTGWSDNEQFF
TGTGCCAGCAGAACAGGGTGGTCCGACAATGAGCAGTTCTTC
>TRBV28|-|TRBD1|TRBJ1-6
CASSSPGGTGHNSPLHF
TGTGCCAGCAGTTCTCCGGGTGGGACAGGGCACAATTCACCCCTCCACTTT
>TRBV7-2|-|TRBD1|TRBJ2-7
CASSSGTGAYEQYF
TGTGCCAGCAGCTCTGGGACAGGGGCCTACGAGCAGTACTTC
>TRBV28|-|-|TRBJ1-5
CASMESNQPQHF
TGTGCCAGCATGGAGAGCAATCAGCCCCAGCATTTT
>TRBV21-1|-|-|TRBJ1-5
CASSKVSGLPNQPQHF
TGTGCCAGCAGCAAAGTAAGTGGGCTCCCTAATCAGCCCCAGCATTTT
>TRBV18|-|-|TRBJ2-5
CASSPGGAPQETQYF
TGTGCCAGCTCACCGGGCGGGGCCCCCCAAGAGACCCAGTACTTC
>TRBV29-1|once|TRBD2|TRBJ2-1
CSVDSEREYSYNEQFF
TGCAGCGTCGATAGTGAGCGGGAGTACTCCTACAATGAGCAGTTCTTC
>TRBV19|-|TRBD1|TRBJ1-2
CASSTSGTALYGYTF
TGTGCCAGTAGTACCTCCGGGACAGCCCTATATGGCTACACCTTC
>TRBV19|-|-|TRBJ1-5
CASSPSTGRMNQPQHF
TGTGCCAGTAGTCCGAGCACCGGGAGAATGAATCAGCCCCAGCATTTT
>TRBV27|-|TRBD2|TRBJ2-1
CASSFVAGVSYNEQFF
TGTGCCAGCAGTTTTGTGGCGGGAGTATCCTACAATGAGCAGTTCTTC
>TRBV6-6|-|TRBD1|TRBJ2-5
CASSRDSQETQYF
TGTGCCAGCAGTCGGGACAGCCAAGAGACCCAGTACTTC
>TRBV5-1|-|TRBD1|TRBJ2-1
CASSLHITGVRGNEQFF
TGCGCCAGCAGCTTGCACATCACAGGGGTTAGGGGCAATGAGCAGTTCTTC
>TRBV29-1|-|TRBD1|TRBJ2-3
CSVDWAGGPTDTQYF
TGCAGCGTTGATTGGGCAGGGGGCCCCACAGATACGCAGTATTTT
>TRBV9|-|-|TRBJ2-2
CASSVAGANTGELFF
TGTGCCAGCAGCGTAGCGGGAGCAAACACCGGGGAGCTGTTTTTT
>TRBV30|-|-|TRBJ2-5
CAWRTGETQYF
TGTGCCTGGAGGACAGGAGAGACCCAGTACTTC
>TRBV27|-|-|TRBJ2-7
CASSFRESYEQYF
TGTGCCAGCAGTTTCAGGGAATCCTACGAGCAGTACTTC
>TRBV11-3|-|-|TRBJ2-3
CASSSTFRGGTDTQYF
TGTGCCAGCAGCTCAACCTTCAGGGGGGGCACAGATACGCAGTATTTT
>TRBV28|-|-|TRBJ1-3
CASSRPGHGPGNTIYF
TGTGCCAGCAGCCGACCGGGACACGGACCTGGAAACACCATATATTTT
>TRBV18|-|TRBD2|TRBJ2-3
CASSPQLGTSGRATDTQYF
TGTGCCAGCTCACCACAACTTGGGACTAGCGGGAGGGCAACAGATACGCAGTATTTT
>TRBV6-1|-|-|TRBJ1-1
CASSELGAGNTEAFF
TGTGCCAGCAGTGAATTGGGCGCGGGGAACACTGAAGCTTTCTTT
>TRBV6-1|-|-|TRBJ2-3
CASTPSGTDTQYF
TGTGCCAGCACCCCCAGCGGCACAGATACGCAGTATTTT
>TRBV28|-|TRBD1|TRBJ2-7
CASSSADRGYEQYF
TGTGCCAGCAGTTCGGCGGACAGGGGCTACGAGCAGTACTTC
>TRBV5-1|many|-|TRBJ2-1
CASSLQSSYNEQFF
TGCGCCAGCAGCTTACAAAGCTCCTACAATGAGCAGTTCTTC
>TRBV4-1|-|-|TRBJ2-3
CASSQDRGGTDTQYF
TGCGCCAGCAGCCAAGATCGAGGCGGCACAGATACGCAGTATTTT
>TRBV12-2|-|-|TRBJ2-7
CASRLEGAVPNFSYEQYF
TGTGCAAGTCGCTTAGAGGGGGCAGTACCAAACTTTTCCTACGAGCAGTACTTC
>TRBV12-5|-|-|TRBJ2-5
CASGLIQGGQETQYF
TGTGCTAGTGGTTTGATACAGGGTGGACAAGAGACCCAGTACTTC
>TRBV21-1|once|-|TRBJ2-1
CARTRLADRDEQFF
TGTGCCAGAACCAGACTAGCGGATCGCGATGAGCAGTTCTTC
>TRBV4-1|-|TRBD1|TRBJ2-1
CASSPGQGPSYNEQFF
TGCGCCAGCAGCCCGGGACAGGGGCCCTCCTACAATGAGCAGTTCTTC
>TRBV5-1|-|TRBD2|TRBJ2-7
CASSFSGSTYEQYF
TGCGCCAGCAGTTTTAGCGGGTCCACCTACGAGCAGTACTTC
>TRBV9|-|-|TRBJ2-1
CASSVGPERGNEQFF
TGTGCCAGCAGCGTAGGGCCCGAACGAGGGAATGAGCAGTTCTTC
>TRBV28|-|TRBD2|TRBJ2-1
CASTAGGASYNEQFF
TGTGCCAGCACTGCGGGAGGGGCCTCCTACAATGAGCAGTTCTTC
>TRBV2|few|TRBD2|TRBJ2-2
CASRRGTSGGNTGELFF
TGTGCCAGCAGACGAGGGACTAGCGGGGGGAACACCGGGGAGCTGTTTTTT
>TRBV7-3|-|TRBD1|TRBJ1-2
CASSLDRGDGYTF
TGTGCCAGCAGCTTAGACAGGGGAGACGGCTACACCTTC
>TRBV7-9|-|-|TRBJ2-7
CASTKPPGSNEQYF
TGTGCCAGCACCAAGCCCCCCGGGAGCAACGAGCAGTACTTC
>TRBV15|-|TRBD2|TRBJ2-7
CATTLGGSRDEQYF
TGTGCCACCACTCTTGGCGGGAGTCGCGACGAGCAGTACTTC
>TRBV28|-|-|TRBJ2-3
CASSIGSADTQYF
TGTGCCAGCAGTATCGGGAGTGCAGATACGCAGTATTTT
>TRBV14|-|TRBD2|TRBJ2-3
CASSQVGGIDTQYF
TGTGCCAGCAGCCAAGTGGGAGGGATAGATACGCAGTATTTT
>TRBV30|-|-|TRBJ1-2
CASAGGVFYGYTF
TGTGCCTCGGCGGGGGGGGTATTCTATGGCTACACCTTC
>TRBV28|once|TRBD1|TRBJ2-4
CASSLGGQGNLAKNIQYF
TGTGCCAGCAGTTTAGGGGGACAGGGAAACCTAGCCAAAAACATTCAGTACTTC
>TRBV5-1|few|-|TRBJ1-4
CASSFAGNEKLFF
TGCGCCAGCAGCTTTGCAGGAAATGAAAAACTGTTTTTT
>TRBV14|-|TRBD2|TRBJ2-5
CASSHLAGGRQETQYF
TGTGCCAGCAGCCATCTAGCGGGAGGGCGACAAGAGACCCAGTACTTC
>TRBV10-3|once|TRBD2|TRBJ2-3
CAITDLSGRGAFSTDTQYF
TGTGCCATCACTGACCTTAGCGGGAGAGGGGCCTTTAGCACAGATACGCAGTATTTT
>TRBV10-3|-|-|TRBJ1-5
CAIRRATGQPQHF
TGTGCCATCAGGAGGGCCACTGGACAGCCCCAGCATTTT